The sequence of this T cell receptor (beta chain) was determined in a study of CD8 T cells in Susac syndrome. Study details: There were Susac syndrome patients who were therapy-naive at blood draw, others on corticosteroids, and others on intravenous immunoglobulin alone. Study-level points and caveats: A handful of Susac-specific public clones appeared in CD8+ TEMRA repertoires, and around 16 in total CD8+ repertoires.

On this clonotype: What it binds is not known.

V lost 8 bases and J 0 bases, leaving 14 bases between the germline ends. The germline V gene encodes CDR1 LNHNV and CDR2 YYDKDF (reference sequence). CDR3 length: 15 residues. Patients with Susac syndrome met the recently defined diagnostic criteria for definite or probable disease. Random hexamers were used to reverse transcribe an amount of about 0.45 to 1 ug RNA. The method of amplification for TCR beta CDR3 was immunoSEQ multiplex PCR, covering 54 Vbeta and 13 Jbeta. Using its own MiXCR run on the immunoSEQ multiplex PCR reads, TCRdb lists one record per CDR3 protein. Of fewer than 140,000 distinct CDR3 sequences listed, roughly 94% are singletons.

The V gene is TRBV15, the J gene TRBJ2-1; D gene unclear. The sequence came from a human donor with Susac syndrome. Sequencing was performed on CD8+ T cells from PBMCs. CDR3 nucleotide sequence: TGTGCCACCTCTGATTCTAGGGTCTCCTACAATGAGCAGTTCTTC. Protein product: CATSDSRVSYNEQFF.